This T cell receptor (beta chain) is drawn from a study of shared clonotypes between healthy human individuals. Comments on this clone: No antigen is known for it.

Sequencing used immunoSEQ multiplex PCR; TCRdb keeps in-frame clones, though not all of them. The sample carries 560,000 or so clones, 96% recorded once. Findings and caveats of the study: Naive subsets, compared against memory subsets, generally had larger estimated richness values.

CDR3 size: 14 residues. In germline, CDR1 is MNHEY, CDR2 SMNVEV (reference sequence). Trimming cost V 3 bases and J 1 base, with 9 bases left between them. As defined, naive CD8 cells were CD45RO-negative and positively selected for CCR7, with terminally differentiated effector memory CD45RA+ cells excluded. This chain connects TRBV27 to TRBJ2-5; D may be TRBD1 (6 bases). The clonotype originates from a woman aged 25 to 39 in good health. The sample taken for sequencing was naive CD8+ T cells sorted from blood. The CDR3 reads CASSFRDTQETQYF. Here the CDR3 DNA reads TGTGCCAGCAGTTTCCGGGACACCCAAGAGACCCAGTACTTC.